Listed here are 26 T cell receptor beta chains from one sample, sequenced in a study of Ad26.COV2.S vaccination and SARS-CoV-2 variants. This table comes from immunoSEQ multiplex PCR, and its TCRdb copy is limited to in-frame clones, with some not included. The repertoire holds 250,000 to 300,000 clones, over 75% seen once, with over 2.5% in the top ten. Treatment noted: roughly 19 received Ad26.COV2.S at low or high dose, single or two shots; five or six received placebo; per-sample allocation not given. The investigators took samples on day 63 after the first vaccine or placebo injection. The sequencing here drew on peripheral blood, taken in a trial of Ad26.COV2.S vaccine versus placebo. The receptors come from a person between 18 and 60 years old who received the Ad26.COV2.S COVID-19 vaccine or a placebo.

The CDR3 bases are TGTGCCAGCAGCTTAGATCAGGCTAACGGCGAGCAGTACTTC. It codes for CASSLDQANGEQYF. The genes are TRBV11-3 and TRBJ2-7; no clear D. The germline V gene encodes CDR1 SGHNT and CDR2 YENEEA. This CDR3 contains 14 residues. Trimming took 0 bases from V and 6 from J, leaving 12 bases between them.

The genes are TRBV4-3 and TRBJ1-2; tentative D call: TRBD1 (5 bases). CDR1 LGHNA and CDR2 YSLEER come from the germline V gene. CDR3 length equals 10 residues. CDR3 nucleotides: TGCGTCACGGGGGGGAATGGCTACACCTTC. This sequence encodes CVTGGNGYTF.

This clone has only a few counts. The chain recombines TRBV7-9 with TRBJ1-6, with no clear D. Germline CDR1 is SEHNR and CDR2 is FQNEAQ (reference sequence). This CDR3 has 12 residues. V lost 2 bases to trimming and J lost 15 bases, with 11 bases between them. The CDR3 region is CASSLSGPSLHF. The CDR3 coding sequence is TGTGCCAGCAGCTTAAGCGGGCCTAGCCTCCACTTT. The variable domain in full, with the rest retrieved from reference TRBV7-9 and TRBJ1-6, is DTGVSQNPRHKITKRGQNVTFRCDPISEHNRLYWYRQTLGQGPEFLTYFQNEAQLEKSRLLSDRFSAERPKGSFSTLEIQRTEQGDSAMYLCASSLSGPSLHFGNGTRLTVT.

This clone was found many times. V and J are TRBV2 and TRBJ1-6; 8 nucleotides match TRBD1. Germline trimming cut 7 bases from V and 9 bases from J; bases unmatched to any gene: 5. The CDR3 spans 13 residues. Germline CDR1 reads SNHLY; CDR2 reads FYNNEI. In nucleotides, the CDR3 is TGTGCCAGCAACAGGGGGAACGGTTCACCCCTCCACTTT. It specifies CASNRGNGSPLHF.

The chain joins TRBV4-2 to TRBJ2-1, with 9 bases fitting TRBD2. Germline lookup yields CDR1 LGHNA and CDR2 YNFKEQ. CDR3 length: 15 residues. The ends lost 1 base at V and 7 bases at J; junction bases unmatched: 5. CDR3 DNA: TGTGCCAGCAGCCAAGGTAGCGGGAGAGGGAATGAGCAGTTCTTC. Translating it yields CASSQGSGRGNEQFF.

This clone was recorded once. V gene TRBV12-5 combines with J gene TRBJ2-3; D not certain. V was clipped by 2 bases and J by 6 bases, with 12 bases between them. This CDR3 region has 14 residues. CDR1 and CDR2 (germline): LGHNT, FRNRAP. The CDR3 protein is CASGLFEEMDTQYF. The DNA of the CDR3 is TGTGCTAGTGGTTTGTTCGAAGAAATGGATACGCAGTATTTT.

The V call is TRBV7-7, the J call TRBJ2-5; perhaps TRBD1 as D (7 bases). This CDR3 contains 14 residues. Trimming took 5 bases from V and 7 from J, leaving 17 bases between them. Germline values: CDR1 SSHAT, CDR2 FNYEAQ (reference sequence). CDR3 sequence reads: CASSLIGQGGTQYF. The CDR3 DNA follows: TGTGCCAGCAGCCTCATCGGGCAGGGGGGGACCCAGTACTTC. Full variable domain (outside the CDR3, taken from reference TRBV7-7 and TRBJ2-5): GAGVSQSPRYKVTKRGQDVTLRCDPISSHATLYWYQQALGQGPEFLTYFNYEAQPDKSGLPSDRFSAERPEGSISTLTIQRTEQRDSAMYRCASSLIGQGGTQYFGPGTRLLVL.

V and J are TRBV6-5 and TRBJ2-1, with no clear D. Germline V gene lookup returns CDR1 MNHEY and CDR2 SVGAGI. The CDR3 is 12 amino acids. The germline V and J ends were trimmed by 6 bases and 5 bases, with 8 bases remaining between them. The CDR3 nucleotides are TGTGCCAGCAGGGCCAAGAACAATGAGCAGTTCTTC. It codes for CASRAKNNEQFF.

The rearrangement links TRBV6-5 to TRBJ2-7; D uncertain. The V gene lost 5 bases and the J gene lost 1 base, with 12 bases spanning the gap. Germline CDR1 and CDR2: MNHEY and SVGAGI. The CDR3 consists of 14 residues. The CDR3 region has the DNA TGTGCCAGCAGTCCTGCGGCGGTGTCCTACGAGCAGTACTTC. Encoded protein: CASSPAAVSYEQYF.

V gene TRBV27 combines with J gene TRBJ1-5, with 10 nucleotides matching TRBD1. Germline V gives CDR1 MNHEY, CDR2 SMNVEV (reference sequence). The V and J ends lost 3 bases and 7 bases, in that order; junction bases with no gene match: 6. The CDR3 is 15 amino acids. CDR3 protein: CASSFPRQGAQPQHF. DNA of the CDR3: TGTGCCAGCAGTTTCCCTCGACAGGGGGCACAGCCCCAGCATTTT.

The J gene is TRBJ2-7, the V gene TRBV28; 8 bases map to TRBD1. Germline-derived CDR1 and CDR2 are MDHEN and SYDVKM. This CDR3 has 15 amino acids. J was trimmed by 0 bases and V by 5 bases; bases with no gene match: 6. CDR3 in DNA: TGTGCCAGCAGTGGACAGGGAACGATCTCCTACGAGCAGTACTTC. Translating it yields CASSGQGTISYEQYF.

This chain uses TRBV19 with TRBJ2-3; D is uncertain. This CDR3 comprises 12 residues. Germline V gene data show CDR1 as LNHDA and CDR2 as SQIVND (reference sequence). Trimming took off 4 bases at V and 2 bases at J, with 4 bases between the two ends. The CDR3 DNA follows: TGTGCCAGTAGTAGGGTCACAGATACGCAGTATTTT. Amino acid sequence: CASSRVTDTQYF.

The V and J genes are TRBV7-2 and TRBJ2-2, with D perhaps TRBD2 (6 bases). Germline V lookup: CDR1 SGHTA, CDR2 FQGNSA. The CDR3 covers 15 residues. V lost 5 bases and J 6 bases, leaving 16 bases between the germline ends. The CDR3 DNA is TGTGCCAGCAGCCGGTCCGGGACTCAAGCCGGGGAGCTGTTTTTT. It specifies CASSRSGTQAGELFF.

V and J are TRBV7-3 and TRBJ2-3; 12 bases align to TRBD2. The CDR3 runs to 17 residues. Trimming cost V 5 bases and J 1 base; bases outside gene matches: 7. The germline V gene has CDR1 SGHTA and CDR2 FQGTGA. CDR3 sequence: CASSPVGLAGRTDTQYF. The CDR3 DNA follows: TGTGCCAGCAGCCCCGTTGGACTAGCGGGGCGCACAGATACGCAGTATTTT. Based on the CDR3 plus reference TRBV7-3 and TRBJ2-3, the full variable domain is GAGVSQTPSNKVTEKGKYVELRCDPISGHTALYWYRQSLGQGPEFLIYFQGTGAADDSGLPNDRFFAVRPEGSVSTLKIQRTERGDSAVYLCASSPVGLAGRTDTQYFGPGTRLTVL.

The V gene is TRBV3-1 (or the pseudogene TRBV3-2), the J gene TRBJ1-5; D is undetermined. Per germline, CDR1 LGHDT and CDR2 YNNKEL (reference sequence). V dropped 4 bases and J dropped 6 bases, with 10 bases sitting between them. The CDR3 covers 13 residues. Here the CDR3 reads CASSPPPGQPQHF. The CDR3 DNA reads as TGTGCCAGCAGCCCCCCCCCGGGTCAGCCCCAGCATTTT.

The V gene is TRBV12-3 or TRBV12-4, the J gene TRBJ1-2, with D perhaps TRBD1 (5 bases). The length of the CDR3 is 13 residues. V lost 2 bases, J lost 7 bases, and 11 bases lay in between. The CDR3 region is CASSLRWGGGYTF. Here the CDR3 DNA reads TGTGCCAGCAGTTTACGGTGGGGGGGTGGCTACACCTTC.

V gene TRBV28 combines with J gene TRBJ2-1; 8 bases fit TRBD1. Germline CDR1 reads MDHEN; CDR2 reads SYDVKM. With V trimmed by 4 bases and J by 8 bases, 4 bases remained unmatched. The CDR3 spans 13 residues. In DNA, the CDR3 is TGTGCCAGCAGTTCAGGGGGCTATGATGAGCAGTTCTTC. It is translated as CASSSGGYDEQFF.

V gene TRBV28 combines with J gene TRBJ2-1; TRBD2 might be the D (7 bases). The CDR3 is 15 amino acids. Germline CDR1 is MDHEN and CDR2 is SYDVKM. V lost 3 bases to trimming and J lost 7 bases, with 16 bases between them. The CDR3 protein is CASSLGGGGRNEQFF. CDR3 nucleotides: TGTGCCAGCAGTTTGGGCGGGGGCGGTAGGAATGAGCAGTTCTTC. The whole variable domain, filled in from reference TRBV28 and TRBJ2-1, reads DVKVTQSSRYLVKRTGEKVFLECVQDMDHENMFWYRQDPGLGLRLIYFSYDVKMKEKGDIPEGYSVSREKKERFSLILESASTNQTSMYLCASSLGGGGRNEQFFGPGTRLTVL.

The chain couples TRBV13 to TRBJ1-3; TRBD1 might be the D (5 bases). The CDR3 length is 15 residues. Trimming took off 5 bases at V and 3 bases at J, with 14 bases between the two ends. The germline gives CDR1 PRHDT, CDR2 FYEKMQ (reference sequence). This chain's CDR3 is CASSDSRDGGNTIYF. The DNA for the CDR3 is TGTGCCAGCAGCGATAGCAGGGATGGTGGAAACACCATATATTTT.

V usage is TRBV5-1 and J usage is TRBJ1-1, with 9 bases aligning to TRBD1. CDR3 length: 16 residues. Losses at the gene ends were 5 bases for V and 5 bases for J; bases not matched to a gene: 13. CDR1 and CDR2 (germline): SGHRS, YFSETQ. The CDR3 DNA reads TGCGCCAGCAGAAGGCTGGAAACAGGGGGCACTACTGAAGCTTTCTTT. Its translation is CASRRLETGGTTEAFF. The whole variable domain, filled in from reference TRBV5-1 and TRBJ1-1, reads KAGVTQTPRYLIKTRGQQVTLSCSPISGHRSVSWYQQTPGQGLQFLFEYFSETQRNKGNFPGRFSGRQFSNSRSEMNVSTLELGDSALYLCASRRLETGGTTEAFFGQGTRLTVV.

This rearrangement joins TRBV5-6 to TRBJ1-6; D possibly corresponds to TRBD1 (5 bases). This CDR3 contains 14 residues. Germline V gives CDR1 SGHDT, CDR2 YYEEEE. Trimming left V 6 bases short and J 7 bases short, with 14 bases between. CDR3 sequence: CASKSGGWNSPLHF. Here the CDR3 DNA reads TGTGCCAGCAAATCGGGGGGGTGGAATTCACCCCTCCACTTT.

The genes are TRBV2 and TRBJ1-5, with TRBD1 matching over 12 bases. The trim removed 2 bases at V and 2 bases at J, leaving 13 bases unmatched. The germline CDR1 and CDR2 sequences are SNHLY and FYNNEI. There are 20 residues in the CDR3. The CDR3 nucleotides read TGTGCCAGCAGTGAATGGGGTCGGGACAGGGGGCCGGATGGCAATCAGCCCCAGCATTTT. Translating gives CASSEWGRDRGPDGNQPQHF.

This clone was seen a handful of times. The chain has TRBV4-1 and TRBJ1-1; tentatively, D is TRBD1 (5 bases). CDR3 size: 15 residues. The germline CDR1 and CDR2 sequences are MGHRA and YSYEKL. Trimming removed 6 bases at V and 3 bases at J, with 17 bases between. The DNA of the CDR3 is TGCGCCAGCAGACACCTACGGGGGACGGACACTGAAGCTTTCTTT. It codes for CASRHLRGTDTEAFF.

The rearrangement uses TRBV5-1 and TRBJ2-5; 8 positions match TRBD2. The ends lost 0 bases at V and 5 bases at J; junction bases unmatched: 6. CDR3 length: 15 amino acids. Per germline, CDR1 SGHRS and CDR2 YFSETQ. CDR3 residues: CASSLEAGGSETQYF. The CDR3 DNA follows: TGCGCCAGCAGCTTGGAGGCGGGGGGCTCGGAGACCCAGTACTTC.

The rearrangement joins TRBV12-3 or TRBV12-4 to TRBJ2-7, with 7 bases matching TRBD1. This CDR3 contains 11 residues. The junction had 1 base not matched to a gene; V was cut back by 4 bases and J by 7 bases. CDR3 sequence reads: CASSSTGEQYF. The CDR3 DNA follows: TGTGCCAGCAGTTCGACAGGGGAGCAGTACTTC.

CDR3 nucleotide sequence: TGTGCCAGTAGTATAGAAGTAGGTGGCTACACCTTC. Encoded protein: CASSIEVGGYTF. The chain joins TRBV19 to TRBJ1-2, with D unresolved. Looked up from germline, CDR1 is LNHDA and CDR2 is SQIVND (reference sequence). The V gene lost 0 bases and the J gene lost 7 bases, with 6 bases spanning the gap. The CDR3 runs 12 residues. The variable domain in full, with the rest retrieved from reference TRBV19 and TRBJ1-2, is DGGITQSPKYLFRKEGQNVTLSCEQNLNHDAMYWYRQDPGQGLRLIYYSQIVNDFQKGDIAEGYSVSREKKESFPLTVTSAQKNPTAFYLCASSIEVGGYTFGSGTRLTVV.